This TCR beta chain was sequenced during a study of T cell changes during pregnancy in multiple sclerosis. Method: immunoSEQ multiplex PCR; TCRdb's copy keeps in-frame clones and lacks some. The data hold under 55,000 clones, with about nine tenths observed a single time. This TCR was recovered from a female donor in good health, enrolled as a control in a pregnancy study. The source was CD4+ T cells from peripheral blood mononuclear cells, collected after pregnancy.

Written as DNA, the CDR3 is TGTGCTAGTGGTTTGCCACCGAGGACAGGGGACTGGCCGGGTACGCAGTATTTT. It yields the protein CASGLPPRTGDWPGTQYF. J is TRBJ2-3 and V is TRBV12-5, with 9 bases identical to TRBD1. The CDR3 runs 18 residues. CDR1 is LGHNT and CDR2 is FRNRAP in the germline V gene. Trimming removed 2 bases from V and 8 bases from J; junction bases left unmatched: 17.